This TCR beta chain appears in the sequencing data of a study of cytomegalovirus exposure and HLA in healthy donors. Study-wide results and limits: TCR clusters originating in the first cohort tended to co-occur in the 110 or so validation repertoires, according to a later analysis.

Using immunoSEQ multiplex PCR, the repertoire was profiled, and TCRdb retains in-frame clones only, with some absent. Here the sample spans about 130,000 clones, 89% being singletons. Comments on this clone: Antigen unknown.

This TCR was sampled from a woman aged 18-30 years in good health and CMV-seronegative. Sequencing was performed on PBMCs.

The CDR3 spells CSDQRADTQYF. CDR3 nucleotide sequence: TGCAGCGACCAACGCGCAGATACGCAGTATTTT. The chain employs TRBV29-1 and TRBJ2-3; D not resolved. CDR1 is SQVTM, CDR2 ANQGSEA, per germline. V lost 7 bases, J lost 4 bases, and 9 bases lay in between. CDR3 length equals 11 residues.